This T cell receptor (beta chain) is drawn from a study of T cell responses to AZD1222 COVID-19 vaccine. Libraries were prepared by immunoSEQ multiplex PCR; TCRdb keeps only in-frame clonotypes and omits some of them. The sample carries about 170,000 clones, roughly 87% recorded once. This clone appeared once. V lost 0 bases to trimming and J lost 6 bases; unmatched junction nucleotides: 5. The CDR3 has 16 amino acids. Germline loops: CDR1 SGDLS, CDR2 YYNGEE. Here the sequenced sample was peripheral blood, taken on day 0 of AZD1222 vaccination. V usage is TRBV9 and J usage is TRBJ2-7, with 14 bases identical to TRBD2. The TCR comes from an adult in good health. The CDR3 bases are TGTGCCAGCAGCGTAGCTGGGACTAGCGGGAGTGGCGAGCAGTACTTC. Residues: CASSVAGTSGSGEQYF.